This T cell receptor (beta chain) was recovered during a study of blood T cells in healthy people across ages. Overall study findings and caveats: Among long-lived donors, naive CD4+ cells were more numerous and diversity higher than in aged donors.

Every sample had a minimum of 7 million PBMCs isolated. The extraction recovered at least 5 micrograms of total RNA per sample. This clonotype has just a few counts. What it recognizes is unknown. The use of a sample-barcoded 5' primer and a J-beta primer mix characterized a second PCR of about 6 to 12 cycles. Each cDNA molecule received a tag from a template-switch adaptor that had 12 random nucleotides. TCRdb passed the 5' RACE reads through MiXCR, listing each CDR3 protein once. The table records 790,000 or so distinct CDR3 sequences, less than 60% of them present only once. V gave up 0 bases and J gave up 0 bases, with 13 bases separating them. CDR1 and CDR2 from the germline V gene are MNHEY and SVGAGI. The length of the CDR3 is 17 residues.

Specimen: blood. V is TRBV6-5 and J is TRBJ2-3, with D perhaps matching TRBD1 or TRBD2 (5 bases each). The receptor was isolated from an elderly man in good health. The CDR3 DNA reads TGTGCCAGCAGTTACTCCCGTTGGGGGTCTAGCACAGATACGCAGTATTTT. Its protein product is CASSYSRWGSSTDTQYF.